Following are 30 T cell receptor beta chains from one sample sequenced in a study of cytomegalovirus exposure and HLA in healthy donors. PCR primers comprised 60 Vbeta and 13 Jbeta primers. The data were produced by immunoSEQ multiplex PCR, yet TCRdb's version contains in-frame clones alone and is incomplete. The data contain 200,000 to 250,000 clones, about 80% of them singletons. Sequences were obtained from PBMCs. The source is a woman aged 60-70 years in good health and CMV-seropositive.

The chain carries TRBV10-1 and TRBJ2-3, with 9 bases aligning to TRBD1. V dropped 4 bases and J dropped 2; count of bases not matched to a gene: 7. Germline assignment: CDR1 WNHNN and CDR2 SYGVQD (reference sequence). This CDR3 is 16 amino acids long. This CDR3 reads CASSGGQGTITDTQYF. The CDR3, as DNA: TGCGCCAGCAGTGGGGGACAGGGCACAATCACAGATACGCAGTATTTT.

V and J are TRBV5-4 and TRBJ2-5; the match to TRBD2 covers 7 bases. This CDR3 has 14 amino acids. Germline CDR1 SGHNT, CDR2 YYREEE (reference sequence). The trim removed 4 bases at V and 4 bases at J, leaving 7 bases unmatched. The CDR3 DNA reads TGTGCCAGCAGCCCGCGGGGGATAGGAGAGACCCAGTACTTC. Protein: CASSPRGIGETQYF. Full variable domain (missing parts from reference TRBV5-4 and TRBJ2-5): ETGVTQSPTHLIKTRGQQVTLRCSSQSGHNTVSWYQQALGQGPQFIFQYYREEENGRGNFPPRFSGLQFPNYSSELNVNALELDDSALYLCASSPRGIGETQYFGPGTRLLVL.

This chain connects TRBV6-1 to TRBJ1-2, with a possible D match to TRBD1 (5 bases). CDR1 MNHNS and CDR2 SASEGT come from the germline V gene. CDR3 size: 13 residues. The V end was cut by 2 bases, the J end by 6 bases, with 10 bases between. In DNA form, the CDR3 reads TGTGCCAGCAGTGAACTAGGGGTCAATGGCTACACCTTC. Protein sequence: CASSELGVNGYTF.

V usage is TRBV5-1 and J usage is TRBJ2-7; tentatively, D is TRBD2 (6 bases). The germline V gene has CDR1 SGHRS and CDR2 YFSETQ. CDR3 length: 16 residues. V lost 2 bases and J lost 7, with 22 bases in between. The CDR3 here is CASSFFFSGAAGEQYF. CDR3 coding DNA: TGCGCCAGCAGCTTCTTTTTTAGTGGGGCCGCGGGGGAGCAGTACTTC.

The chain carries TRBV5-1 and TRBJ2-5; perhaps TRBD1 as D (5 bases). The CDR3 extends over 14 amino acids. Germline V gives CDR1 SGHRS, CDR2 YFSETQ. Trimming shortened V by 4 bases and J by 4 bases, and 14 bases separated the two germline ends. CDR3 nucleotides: TGCGCCAGCAGCAGTCAGGGTGACTTAGAGACCCAGTACTTC. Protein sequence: CASSSQGDLETQYF.

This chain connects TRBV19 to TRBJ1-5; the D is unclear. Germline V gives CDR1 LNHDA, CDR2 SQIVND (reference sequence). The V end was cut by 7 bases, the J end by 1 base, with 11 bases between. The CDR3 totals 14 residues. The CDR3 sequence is CASTTAGSNQPQHF. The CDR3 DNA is TGTGCCAGTACCACCGCAGGCAGCAATCAGCCCCAGCATTTT.

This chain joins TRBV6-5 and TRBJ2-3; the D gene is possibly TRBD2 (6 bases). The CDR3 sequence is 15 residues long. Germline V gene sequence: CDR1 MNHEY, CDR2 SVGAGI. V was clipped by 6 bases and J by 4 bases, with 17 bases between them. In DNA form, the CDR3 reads TGTGCCAGCAGGCTGACGGGCGGGACCGCAGATACGCAGTATTTT. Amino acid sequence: CASRLTGGTADTQYF.

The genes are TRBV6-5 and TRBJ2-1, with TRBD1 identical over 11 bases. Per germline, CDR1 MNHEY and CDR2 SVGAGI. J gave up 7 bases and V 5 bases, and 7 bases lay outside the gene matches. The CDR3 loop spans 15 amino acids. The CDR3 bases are TGTGCCAGCAGTAACCCGGGACAGGGGGGGAATGAGCAGTTCTTC. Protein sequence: CASSNPGQGGNEQFF.

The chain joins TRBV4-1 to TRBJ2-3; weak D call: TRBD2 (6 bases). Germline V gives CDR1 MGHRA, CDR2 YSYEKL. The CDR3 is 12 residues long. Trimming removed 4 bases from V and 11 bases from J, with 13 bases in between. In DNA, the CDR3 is TGCGCCAGCAGCCCCGGGCCCGGGGGGCAGTATTTT. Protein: CASSPGPGGQYF.

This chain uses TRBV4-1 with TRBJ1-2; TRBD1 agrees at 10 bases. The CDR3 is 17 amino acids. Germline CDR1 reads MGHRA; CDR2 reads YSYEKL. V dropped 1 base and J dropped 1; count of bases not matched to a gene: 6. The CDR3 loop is CASSQVGQGKFNYGYTF. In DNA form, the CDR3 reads TGCGCCAGCAGCCAAGTGGGACAGGGGAAGTTTAACTATGGCTACACCTTC.

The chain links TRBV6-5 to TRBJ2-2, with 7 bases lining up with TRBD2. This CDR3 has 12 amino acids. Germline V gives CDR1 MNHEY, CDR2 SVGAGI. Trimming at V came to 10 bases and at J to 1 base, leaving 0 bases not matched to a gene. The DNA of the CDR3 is TGTGCCACGGGGGGGAACACCGGGGAGCTGTTTTTT. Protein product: CATGGNTGELFF.

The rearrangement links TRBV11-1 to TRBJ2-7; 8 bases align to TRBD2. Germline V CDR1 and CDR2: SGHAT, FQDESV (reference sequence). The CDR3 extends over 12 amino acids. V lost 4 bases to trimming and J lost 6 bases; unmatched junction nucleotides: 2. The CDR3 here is CASSSTSGEQYF. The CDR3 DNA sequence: TGTGCCAGCAGCTCCACTAGCGGCGAGCAGTACTTC.

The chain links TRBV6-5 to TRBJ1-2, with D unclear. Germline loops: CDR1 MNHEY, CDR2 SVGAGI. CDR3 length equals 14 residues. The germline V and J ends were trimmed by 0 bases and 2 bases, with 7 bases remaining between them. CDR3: CASSYSSSNYGYTF. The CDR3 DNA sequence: TGTGCCAGCAGTTACTCGAGCTCCAACTATGGCTACACCTTC.

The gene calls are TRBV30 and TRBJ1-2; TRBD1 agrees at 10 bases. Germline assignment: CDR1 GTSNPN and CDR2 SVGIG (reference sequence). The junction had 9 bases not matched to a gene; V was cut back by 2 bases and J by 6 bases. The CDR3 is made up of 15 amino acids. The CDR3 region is CAWSWGTGDLDGYTF. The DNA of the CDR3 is TGTGCCTGGAGTTGGGGGACAGGGGATTTGGATGGCTACACCTTC.

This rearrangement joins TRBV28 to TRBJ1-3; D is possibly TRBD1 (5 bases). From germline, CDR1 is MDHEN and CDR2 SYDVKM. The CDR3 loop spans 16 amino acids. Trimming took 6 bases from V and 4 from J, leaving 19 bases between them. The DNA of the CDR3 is TGTGCCAGCAGCTTACGAGCGGGACTTGGAGGAAACACCATATATTTT. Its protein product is CASSLRAGLGGNTIYF.

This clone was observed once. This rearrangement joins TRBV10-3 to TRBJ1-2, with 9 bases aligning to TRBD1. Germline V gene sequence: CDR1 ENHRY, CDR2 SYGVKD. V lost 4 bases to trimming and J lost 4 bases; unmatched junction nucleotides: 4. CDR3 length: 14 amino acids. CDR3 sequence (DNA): TGTGCCATCAGTGGAGGGGGACAGGGCTATGGCTACACCTTC. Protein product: CAISGGGQGYGYTF.

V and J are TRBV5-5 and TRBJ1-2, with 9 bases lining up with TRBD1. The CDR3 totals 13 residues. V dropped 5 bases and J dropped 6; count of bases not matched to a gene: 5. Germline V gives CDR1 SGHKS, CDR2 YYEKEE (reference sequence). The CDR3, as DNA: TGTGCCAGCAGTTTCGGACAGGGGCATGGCTACACCTTC. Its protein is CASSFGQGHGYTF.

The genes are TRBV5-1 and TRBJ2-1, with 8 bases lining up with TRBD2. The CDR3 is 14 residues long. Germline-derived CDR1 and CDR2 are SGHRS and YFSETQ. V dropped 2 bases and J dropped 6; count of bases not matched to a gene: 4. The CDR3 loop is CASSFSGGTNEQFF. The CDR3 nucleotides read TGCGCCAGCAGCTTCAGCGGGGGTACCAATGAGCAGTTCTTC.

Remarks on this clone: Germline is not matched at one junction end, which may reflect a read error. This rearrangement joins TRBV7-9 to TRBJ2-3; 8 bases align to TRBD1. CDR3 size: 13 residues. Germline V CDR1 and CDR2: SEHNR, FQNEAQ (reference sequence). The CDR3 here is CANSDRGTDTQYF. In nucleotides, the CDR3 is TGTGCCAACAGCGACAGGGGTACAGATACGCAGTATTTT.

The CDR3 here is CASSGREKSSYNEQFF. The CDR3 DNA is TGTGCCAGCTCAGGGAGGGAGAAGAGCTCCTACAATGAGCAGTTCTTC. This sequence joins TRBV25-1 and TRBJ2-1; 7 bases line up with TRBD2. Germline V gene sequence: CDR1 MGHDK, CDR2 SYGVNS. J gave up 0 bases and V 8 bases, and 10 bases lay outside the gene matches. The length of the CDR3 is 16 residues.

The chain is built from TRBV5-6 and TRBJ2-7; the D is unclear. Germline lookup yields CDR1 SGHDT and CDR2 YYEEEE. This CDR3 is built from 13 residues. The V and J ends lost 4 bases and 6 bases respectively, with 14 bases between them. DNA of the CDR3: TGTGCCAGCAGCCGAACCCGGTATTTCGAGCAGTACTTC. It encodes CASSRTRYFEQYF.

The CDR3 DNA reads as TGTGCCAGCTCTCCCACAGGGGCGAACACTGAAGCTTTCTTT. Translation: CASSPTGANTEAFF. The rearrangement links TRBV18 to TRBJ1-1; 7 bases agree with TRBD1. V shed 6 bases, J shed 1 base, and the junction held 5 bases outside the gene matches. The CDR3 sequence is 14 residues long. Germline V gene lookup returns CDR1 KGHSH and CDR2 LQKENI.

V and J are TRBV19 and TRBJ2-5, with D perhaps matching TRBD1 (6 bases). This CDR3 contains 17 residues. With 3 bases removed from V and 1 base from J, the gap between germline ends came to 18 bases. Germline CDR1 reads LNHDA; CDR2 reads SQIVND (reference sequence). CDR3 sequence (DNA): TGTGCCAGTAGTATCGGAAGGGGACACCGATTCCAAGAGACCCAGTACTTC. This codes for CASSIGRGHRFQETQYF.

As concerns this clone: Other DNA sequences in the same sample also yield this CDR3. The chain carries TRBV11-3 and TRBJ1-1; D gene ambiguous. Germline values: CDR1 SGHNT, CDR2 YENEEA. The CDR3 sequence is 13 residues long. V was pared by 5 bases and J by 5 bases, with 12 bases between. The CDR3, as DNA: TGTGCCAGCAGCCCTAGATCCGATACTGAAGCTTTCTTT. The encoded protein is CASSPRSDTEAFF.

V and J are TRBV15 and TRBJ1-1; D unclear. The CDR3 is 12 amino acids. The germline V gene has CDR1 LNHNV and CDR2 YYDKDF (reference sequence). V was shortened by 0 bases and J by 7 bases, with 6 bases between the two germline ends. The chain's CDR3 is CATSRDGSEAFF. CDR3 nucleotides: TGTGCCACCAGCAGAGATGGTAGTGAAGCTTTCTTT.

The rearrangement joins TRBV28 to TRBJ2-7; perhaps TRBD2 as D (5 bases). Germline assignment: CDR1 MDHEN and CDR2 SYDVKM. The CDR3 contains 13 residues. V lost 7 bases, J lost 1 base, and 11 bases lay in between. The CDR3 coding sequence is TGTGCCAGCACCCTATCGGGGTCCTACGAGCAGTACTTC. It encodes CASTLSGSYEQYF.

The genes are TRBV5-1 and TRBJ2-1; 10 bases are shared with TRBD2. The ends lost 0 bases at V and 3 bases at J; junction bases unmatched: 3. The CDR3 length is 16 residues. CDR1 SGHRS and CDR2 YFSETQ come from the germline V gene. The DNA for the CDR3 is TGCGCCAGCAGCTTGGAAGCTAGCGGGAGCTACAATGAGCAGTTCTTC. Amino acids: CASSLEASGSYNEQFF.

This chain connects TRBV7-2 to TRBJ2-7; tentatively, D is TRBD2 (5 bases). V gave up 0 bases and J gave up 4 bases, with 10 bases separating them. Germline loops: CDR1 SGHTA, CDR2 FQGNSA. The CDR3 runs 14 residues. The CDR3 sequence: CASSLARVRYEQYF. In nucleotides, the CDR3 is TGTGCCAGCAGCTTAGCGCGGGTCCGTTACGAGCAGTACTTC.

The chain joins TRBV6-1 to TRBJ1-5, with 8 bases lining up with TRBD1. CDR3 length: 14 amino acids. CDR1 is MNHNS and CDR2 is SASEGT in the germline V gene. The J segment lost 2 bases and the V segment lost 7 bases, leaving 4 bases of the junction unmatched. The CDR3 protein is CASILTGGNQPQHF. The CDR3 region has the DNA TGTGCCAGCATTTTGACAGGGGGCAATCAGCCCCAGCATTTT.

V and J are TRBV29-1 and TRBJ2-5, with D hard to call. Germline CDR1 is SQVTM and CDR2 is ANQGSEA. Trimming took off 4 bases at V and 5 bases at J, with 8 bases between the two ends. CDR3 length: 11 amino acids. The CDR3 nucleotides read TGCAGCGTTGCCGGGTCGGAGACCCAGTACTTC. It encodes CSVAGSETQYF.